Listed here are 10 T cell receptor beta chains from one sample, sequenced in a study of shared clonotypes between healthy human individuals. The data were produced by immunoSEQ multiplex PCR, yet TCRdb's version contains in-frame clones alone and is incomplete. The sample has some 1,100,000 clones, 78% seen once. The sequenced sample consisted of memory CD4+ T cells from PBMCs. The subset here: CD45RA-negative fraction. These receptor sequences come from a man aged 18-30 years in good health. Some clones in this sample may be carry-over from other donors' samples.

This chain links TRBV6-1 with TRBJ1-4, with D possibly TRBD1 on 5 matching bases. Germline V CDR1 and CDR2: MNHNS, SASEGT. Trimming cost V 7 bases and J 7 bases, with 13 bases left between them. This CDR3 has 13 amino acids. The CDR3 nucleotides are TGTGCCAGCACTGGGGGTGGGGGTGAAAAACTGTTTTTT. This encodes CASTGGGGEKLFF.

As for this clone: This could be a read error, since a much larger clone is one nucleotide away. The CDR3: CASSVQAATAGSEQYF. The CDR3 nucleotides read TGTGCCAGCAGCGTGCAGGCCGCTACTGCGGGGTCCGAGCAGTACTTC. V gene TRBV9 combines with J gene TRBJ2-7; D possibly corresponds to TRBD2 (6 bases). V lost 2 bases to trimming and J lost 6 bases, with 21 bases between them. This CDR3 contains 16 residues. Per the germline V gene, CDR1 is SGDLS and CDR2 is YYNGEE.

The chain joins TRBV6-1 to TRBJ1-1; TRBD1 matches 8 bases. The CDR3 totals 14 residues. V lost 6 bases to trimming and J lost 3 bases; unmatched junction nucleotides: 6. Germline CDR1 MNHNS, CDR2 SASEGT. CDR3 DNA: TGTGCCAGCAGAAGGACAGGGTTGTACACTGAAGCTTTCTTT. Its protein is CASRRTGLYTEAFF.

The J gene is TRBJ2-1, the V gene TRBV11-1; 12 bases are a match to TRBD2. Looked up from germline, CDR1 is SGHAT and CDR2 is FQDESV (reference sequence). This CDR3 contains 16 residues. V dropped 5 bases and J dropped 2; count of bases not matched to a gene: 4. CDR3 bases: TGTGCCAGCAGCACGCGACTAGCGGGAGCCTACAATGAGCAGTTCTTC. Translating gives CASSTRLAGAYNEQFF. Drawing the rest from reference TRBV11-1 and TRBJ2-1, the complete variable domain is EAEVAQSPRYKITEKSQAVAFWCDPISGHATLYWYRQILGQGPELLVQFQDESVVDDSQLPKDRFSAERLKGVDSTLKIQPAELGDSAMYLCASSTRLAGAYNEQFFGPGTRLTVL.

CDR3 bases: TGCAGCGTTGGGAGAGCTAGGAGTGAAAAACTGTTTTTT. It specifies CSVGRARSEKLFF. The chain has TRBV29-1 and TRBJ1-4; D is unclear. Per the germline V gene, CDR1 is SQVTM and CDR2 is ANQGSEA. Trimming removed 4 bases at V and 7 bases at J, with 13 bases between. The CDR3 runs 13 residues.

This clone has ten or more counts. The chain uses TRBV5-1 and TRBJ2-2, with 10 bases matching TRBD1. The CDR3 is made up of 17 amino acids. The germline gives CDR1 SGHRS, CDR2 YFSETQ. The V segment lost 4 bases and the J segment 5 bases; nucleotides outside the gene matches: 11. The CDR3 here is CASSPNGSGQGTGELFF. CDR3 DNA: TGCGCCAGCAGCCCAAATGGGTCGGGACAGGGGACCGGGGAGCTGTTTTTT.

The chain recombines TRBV4-1 with TRBJ1-4, with unresolved D. The germline V and J ends were trimmed by 6 bases and 8 bases, with 13 bases remaining between them. The CDR3 has 13 residues. The germline V gene encodes CDR1 MGHRA and CDR2 YSYEKL. Here the CDR3 DNA reads TGCGCCAGCAGTCGGAGGCTTGGGGAAAAACTGTTTTTT. Protein: CASSRRLGEKLFF.

This chain uses TRBV9 with TRBJ2-1; 7 bases are a match to TRBD1. The V segment lost 3 bases and the J segment 5 bases; nucleotides outside the gene matches: 8. From germline, CDR1 is SGDLS and CDR2 YYNGEE. The CDR3 is 15 amino acids. CDR3: CASSARGSENNEQFF. The CDR3 DNA follows: TGTGCCAGCAGCGCCAGGGGGTCAGAAAACAATGAGCAGTTCTTC.

With respect to this clone: This CDR3 is also generated by other DNA sequences in the sample. This chain connects TRBV6-5 to TRBJ2-1; 11 positions match TRBD2. The germline V gene encodes CDR1 MNHEY and CDR2 SVGAGI. V lost 6 bases, J lost 2 bases, and 3 bases stayed unmatched. The CDR3 runs 15 residues. CDR3 in DNA: TGTGCCAGCAGCCGTAGCGGGAGGGCCTACAATGAGCAGTTCTTC. The encoded protein is CASSRSGRAYNEQFF.

The J gene is TRBJ2-3, the V gene TRBV27, with a weak D call TRBD1 (6 bases). This CDR3 is 17 amino acids long. Trimming left V 5 bases short and J 5 bases short, with 23 bases between. The V gene's germline CDR1 is MNHEY and CDR2 SMNVEV (reference sequence). The DNA for the CDR3 is TGTGCCAGCAGTGCATGGCCGAAGTTGGGGGCCGGAGATACGCAGTATTTT. The encoded protein is CASSAWPKLGAGDTQYF.